This TCR beta chain was obtained from a study of breast tumors, draining lymph nodes, adjacent tissues. Study findings and constraints: Compared with basal-like, luminal-like tumors shared significantly more repertoire with nontumor tissue. Tumor T cell lymph node origin was a supported hypothesis, not proven. Tumors had less TCR diversity than lymph nodes, more than nontumor tissue. Findings are consistent with lymph node origin and intratumoral expansion of most tumor T cells.

Breast cancer patients provided tissue from their axillary draining lymph nodes. The V segment lost 4 bases and the J segment 4 bases; nucleotides outside the gene matches: 6. The CDR3 extends over 16 amino acids. Germline V gene lookup returns CDR1 LNHDA and CDR2 SQIVND (reference sequence). TCRdb fed the multiplex PCR reads into MiXCR, producing one record per CDR3 protein. The data contain some 120,000 distinct CDR3 sequences, roughly 20% of them seen just once; the ten biggest clones take up 2% to 2.5%. This clonotype has ten or more counts. The target antigen is unknown. The TCR comes from a female donor with breast cancer. Some clones in this sample may be carry-over from other donors' samples. This chain uses TRBV19 with TRBJ2-2, with 10 bases fitting TRBD2. Sequencing was performed on axillary lymph node tissue. This CDR3 is CASSNLAGASTGELFF. The DNA of the CDR3 is TGTGCCAGTAGTAACCTAGCGGGAGCGAGCACCGGGGAGCTGTTTTTT.